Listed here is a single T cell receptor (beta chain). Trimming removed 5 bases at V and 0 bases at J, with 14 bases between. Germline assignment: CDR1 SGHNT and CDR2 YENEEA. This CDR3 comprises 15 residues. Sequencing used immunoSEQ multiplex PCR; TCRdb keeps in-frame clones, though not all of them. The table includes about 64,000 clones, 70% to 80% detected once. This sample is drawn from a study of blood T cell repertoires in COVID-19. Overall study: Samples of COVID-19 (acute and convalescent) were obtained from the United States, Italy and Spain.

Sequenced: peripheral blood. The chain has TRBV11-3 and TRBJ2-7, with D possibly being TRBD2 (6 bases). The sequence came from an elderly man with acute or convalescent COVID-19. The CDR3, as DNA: TGTGCCAGCAGCCCCGGACTATATTACTCCTACGAGCAGTACTTC. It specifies CASSPGLYYSYEQYF. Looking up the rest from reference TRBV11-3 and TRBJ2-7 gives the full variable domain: EAGVVQSPRYKIIEKKQPVAFWCNPISGHNTLYWYLQNLGQGPELLIRYENEEAVDDSQLPKDRFSAERLKGVDSTLKIQPAELGDSAVYLCASSPGLYYSYEQYFGPGTRLTVT.